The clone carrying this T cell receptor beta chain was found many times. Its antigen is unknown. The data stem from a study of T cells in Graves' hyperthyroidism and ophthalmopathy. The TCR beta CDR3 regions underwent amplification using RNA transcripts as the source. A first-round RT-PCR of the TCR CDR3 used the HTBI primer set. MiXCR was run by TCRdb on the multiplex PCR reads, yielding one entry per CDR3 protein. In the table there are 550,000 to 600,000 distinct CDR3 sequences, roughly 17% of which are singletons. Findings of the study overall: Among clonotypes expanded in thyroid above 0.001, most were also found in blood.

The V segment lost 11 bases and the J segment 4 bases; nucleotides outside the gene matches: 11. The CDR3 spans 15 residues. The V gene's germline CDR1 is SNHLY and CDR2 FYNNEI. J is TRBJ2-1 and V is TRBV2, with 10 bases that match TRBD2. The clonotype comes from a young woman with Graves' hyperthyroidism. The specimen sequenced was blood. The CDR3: CAGGGRTSGYNEQFF. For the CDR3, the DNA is TGTGCCGGTGGAGGTAGGACTAGCGGATACAATGAGCAGTTCTTC.